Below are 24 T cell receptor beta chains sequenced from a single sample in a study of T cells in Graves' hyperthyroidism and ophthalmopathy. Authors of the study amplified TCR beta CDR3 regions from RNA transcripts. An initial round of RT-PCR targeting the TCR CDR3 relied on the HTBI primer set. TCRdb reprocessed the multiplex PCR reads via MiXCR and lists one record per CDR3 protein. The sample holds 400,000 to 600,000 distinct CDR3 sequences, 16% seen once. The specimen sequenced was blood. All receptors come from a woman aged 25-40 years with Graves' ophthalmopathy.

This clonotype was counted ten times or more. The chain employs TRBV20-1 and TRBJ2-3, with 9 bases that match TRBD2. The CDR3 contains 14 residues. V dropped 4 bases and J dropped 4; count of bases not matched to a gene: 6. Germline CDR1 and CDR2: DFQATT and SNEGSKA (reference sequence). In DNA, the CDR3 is TGCAGTGCTAAGGCAGCGGGAGGCTCAGATACGCAGTATTTT. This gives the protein CSAKAAGGSDTQYF.

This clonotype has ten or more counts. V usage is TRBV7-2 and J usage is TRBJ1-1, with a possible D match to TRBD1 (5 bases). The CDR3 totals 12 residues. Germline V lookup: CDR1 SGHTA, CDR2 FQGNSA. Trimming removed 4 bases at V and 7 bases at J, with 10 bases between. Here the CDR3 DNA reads TGTGCCAGCAGCTCGTGGGGGGGTGAAGCTTTCTTT. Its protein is CASSSWGGEAFF.

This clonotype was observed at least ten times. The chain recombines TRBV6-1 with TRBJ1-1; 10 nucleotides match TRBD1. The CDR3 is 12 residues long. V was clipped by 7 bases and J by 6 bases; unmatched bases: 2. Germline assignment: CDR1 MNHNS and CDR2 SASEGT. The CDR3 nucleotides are TGTGCCAGCATCGGACAGGGGGCTGAAGCTTTCTTT. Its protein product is CASIGQGAEAFF.

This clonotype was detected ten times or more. Here the CDR3 DNA reads TGTGCCAGCTCACCAGACCTGGTCTCCTACAATGAGCAGTTCTTC. It codes for CASSPDLVSYNEQFF. This chain uses TRBV18 with TRBJ2-1; no clear D. The V gene's germline CDR1 is KGHSH and CDR2 LQKENI. The ends were cut back, 2 bases at V and 0 bases at J, with 8 bases in the middle. The CDR3 covers 15 residues.

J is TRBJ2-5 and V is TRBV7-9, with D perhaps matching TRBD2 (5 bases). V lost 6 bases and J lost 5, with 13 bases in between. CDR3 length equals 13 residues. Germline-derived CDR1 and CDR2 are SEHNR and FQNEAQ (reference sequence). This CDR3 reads CASSTGIEETQYF. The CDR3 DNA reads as TGTGCCAGCAGTACGGGGATTGAGGAGACCCAGTACTTC.

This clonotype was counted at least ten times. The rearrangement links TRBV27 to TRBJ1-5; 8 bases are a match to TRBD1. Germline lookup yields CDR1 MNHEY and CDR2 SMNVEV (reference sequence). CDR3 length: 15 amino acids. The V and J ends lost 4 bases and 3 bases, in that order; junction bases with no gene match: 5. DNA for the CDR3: TGTGCCAGCAGTTGGACAGGGAGTCTCAATCAGCCCCAGCATTTT. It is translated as CASSWTGSLNQPQHF.

The CDR3 region has the DNA TGCAGTGCTCCTCGACAGGATGGTCCAAGTGGACCCCAGTACTTC. Translated: CSAPRQDGPSGPQYF. The V gene is TRBV20-1, the J gene TRBJ2-5, with D maybe TRBD1 (6 bases). Germline V lookup: CDR1 DFQATT, CDR2 SNEGSKA (reference sequence). Trimming pared 5 bases from V and 9 bases from J, leaving 25 bases between. The CDR3 has 15 amino acids.

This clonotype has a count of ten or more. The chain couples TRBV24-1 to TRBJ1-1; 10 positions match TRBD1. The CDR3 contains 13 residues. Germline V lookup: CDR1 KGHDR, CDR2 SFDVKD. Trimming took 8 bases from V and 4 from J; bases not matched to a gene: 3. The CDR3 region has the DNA TGTGCCACCAAAGGGACAGGGGCCACTGAAGCTTTCTTT. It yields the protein CATKGTGATEAFF.

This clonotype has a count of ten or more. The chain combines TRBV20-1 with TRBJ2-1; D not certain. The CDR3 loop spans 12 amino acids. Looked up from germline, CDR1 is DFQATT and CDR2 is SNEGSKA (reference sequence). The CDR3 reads CRPPTDHNEQFF. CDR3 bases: TGCAGGCCCCCTACGGACCACAATGAGCAGTTCTTC.

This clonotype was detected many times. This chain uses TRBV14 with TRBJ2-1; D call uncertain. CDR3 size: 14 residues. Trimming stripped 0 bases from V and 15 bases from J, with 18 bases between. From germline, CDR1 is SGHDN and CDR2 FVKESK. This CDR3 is CASSQDWAGSTPFF. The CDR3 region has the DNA TGTGCCAGCAGCCAAGATTGGGCAGGCTCCACCCCGTTCTTC.

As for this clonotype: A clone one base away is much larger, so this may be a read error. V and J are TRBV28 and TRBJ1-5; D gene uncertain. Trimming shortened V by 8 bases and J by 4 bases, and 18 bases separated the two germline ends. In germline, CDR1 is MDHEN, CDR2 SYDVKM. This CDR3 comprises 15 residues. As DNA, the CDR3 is TGTGCCAGCGGTAAAGATCCGGGAACAAATCAGCCCCAGCATTTT. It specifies CASGKDPGTNQPQHF.

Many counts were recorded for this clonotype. The CDR3 is CSATLGADTQYF. The CDR3 nucleotides read TGCAGTGCTACTCTTGGTGCGGATACGCAGTATTTT. The rearrangement links TRBV20-1 to TRBJ2-3; D remains unclear. The CDR3 is made up of 12 amino acids. V was pared by 4 bases and J by 6 bases, with 11 bases between. Per germline, CDR1 DFQATT and CDR2 SNEGSKA (reference sequence).

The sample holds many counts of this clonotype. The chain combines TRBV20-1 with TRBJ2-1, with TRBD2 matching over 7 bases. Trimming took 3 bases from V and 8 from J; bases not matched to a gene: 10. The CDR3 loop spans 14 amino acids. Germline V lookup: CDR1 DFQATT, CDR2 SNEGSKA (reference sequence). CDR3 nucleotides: TGCAGTGCTAGGGTGGGGGAGGGCCGGGATGAGCAGTTCTTC. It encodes CSARVGEGRDEQFF.

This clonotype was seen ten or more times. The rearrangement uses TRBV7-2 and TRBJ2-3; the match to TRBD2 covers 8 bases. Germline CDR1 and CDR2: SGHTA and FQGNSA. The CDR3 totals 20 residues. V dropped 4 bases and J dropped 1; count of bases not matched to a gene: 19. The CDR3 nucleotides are TGTGCCAGCAGCTCCCCCCTAGGCGCGGGAGGCTGGGGGGGCACAGATACGCAGTATTTT. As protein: CASSSPLGAGGWGGTDTQYF.

In nucleotides, the CDR3 is TGCGCCAGCAGCGTGACAGGGGAAGGGGCCAACGTCCTGACTTTC. Protein: CASSVTGEGANVLTF. This chain uses TRBV5-1 with TRBJ2-6; 8 nucleotides line up with TRBD1. Losses at the gene ends were 4 bases for V and 4 bases for J; bases not matched to a gene: 4. Germline CDR1 and CDR2: SGHRS and YFSETQ. The length of the CDR3 is 15 residues.

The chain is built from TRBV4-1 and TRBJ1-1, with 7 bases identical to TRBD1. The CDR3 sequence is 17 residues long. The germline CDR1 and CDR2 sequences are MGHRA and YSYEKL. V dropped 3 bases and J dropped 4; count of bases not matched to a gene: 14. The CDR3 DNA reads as TGCGCCAGCAGCCAGTTTCCCCGGACAGGCGGGGGCACTGAAGCTTTCTTT. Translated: CASSQFPRTGGGTEAFF.

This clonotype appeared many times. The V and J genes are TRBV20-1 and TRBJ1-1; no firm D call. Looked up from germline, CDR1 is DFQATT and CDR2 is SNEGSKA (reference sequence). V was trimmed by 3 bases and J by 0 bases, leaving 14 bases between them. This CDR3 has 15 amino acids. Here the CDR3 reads CSARYEGGLNTEAFF. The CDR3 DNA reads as TGCAGTGCTAGGTATGAGGGTGGTTTGAACACTGAAGCTTTCTTT.

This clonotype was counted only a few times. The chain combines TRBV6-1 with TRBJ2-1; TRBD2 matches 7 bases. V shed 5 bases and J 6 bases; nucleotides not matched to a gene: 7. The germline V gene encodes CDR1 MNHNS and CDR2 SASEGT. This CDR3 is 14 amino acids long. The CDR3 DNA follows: TGTGCCAGCAGTTTACTAGCGCCGGGCAATGAGCAGTTCTTC. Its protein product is CASSLLAPGNEQFF.

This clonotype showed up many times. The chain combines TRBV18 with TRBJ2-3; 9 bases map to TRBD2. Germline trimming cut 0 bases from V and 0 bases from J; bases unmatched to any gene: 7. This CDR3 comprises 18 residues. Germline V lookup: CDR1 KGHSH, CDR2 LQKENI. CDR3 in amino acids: CASSPPARGRDSTDTQYF. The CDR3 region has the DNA TGTGCCAGCTCACCACCCGCCCGCGGGAGGGATAGCACAGATACGCAGTATTTT.

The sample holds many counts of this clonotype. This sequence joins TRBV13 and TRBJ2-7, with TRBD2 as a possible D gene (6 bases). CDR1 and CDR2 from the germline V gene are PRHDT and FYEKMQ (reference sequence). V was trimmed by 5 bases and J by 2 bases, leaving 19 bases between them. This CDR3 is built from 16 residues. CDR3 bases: TGTGCCAGCAGCCCGCACCCCCGGGACTCTCCCTACGAGCAGTACTTC. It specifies CASSPHPRDSPYEQYF. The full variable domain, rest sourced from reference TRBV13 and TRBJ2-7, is AAGVIQSPRHLIKEKRETATLKCYPIPRHDTVYWYQQGPGQDPQFLISFYEKMQSDKGSIPDRFSAQQFSDYHSELNMSSLELGDSALYFCASSPHPRDSPYEQYFGPGTRLTVT.

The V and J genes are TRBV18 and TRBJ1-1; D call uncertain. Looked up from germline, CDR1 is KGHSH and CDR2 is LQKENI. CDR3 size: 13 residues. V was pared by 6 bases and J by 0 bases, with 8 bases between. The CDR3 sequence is CASSPDLNTEAFF. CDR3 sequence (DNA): TGTGCCAGCTCTCCCGATCTGAACACTGAAGCTTTCTTT. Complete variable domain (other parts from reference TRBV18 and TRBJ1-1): NAGVMQNPRHLVRRRGQEARLRCSPMKGHSHVYWYRQLPEEGLKFMVYLQKENIIDESGMPKERFSAEFPKEGPSILRIQQVVRGDSAAYFCASSPDLNTEAFFGQGTRLTVV.

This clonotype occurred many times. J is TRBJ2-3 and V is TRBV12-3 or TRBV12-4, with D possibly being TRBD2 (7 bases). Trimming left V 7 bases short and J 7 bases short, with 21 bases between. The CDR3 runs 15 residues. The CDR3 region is CASTPYRRGLYTQYF. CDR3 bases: TGTGCCAGCACGCCGTACCGGCGGGGGCTTTATACGCAGTATTTT.

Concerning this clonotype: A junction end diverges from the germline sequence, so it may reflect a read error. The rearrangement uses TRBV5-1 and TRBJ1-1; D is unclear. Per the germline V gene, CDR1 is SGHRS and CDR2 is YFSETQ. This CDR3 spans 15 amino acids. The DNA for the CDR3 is TGCGTCAGCAGCTTGGGTGGGGTTATGAGAACTGAAGCTTTCTTT. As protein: CVSSLGGVMRTEAFF.

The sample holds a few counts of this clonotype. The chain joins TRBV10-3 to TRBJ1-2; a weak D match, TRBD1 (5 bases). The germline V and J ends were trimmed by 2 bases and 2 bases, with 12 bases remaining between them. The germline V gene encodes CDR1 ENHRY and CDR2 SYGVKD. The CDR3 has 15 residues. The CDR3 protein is CAISEPTDTNYGYTF. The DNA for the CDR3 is TGTGCCATCAGTGAGCCAACGGACACGAACTATGGCTACACCTTC.